This T cell receptor (beta chain) was obtained from a study of radiotherapy plus CTLA-4 blockade in lung cancer. Participants had chemo-refractory metastatic non-small-cell lung cancer and were treated with focal radiation plus ipilimumab CTLA-4 blockade. Germline CDR1 reads LNHDA; CDR2 reads SQIVND (reference sequence). V was clipped by 4 bases and J by 3 bases; unmatched bases: 10. The CDR3 is 16 amino acids. Some clones are missing from TCRdb's copy, which holds only in-frame ones; the method was immunoSEQ multiplex PCR. The table has around 50,000 clones, roughly 90% seen once. This chain uses TRBV19 with TRBJ2-7; the match to TRBD2 covers 9 bases. The specimen comprised peripheral blood, sampled from a patient treated with radiotherapy plus ipilimumab. The sequence was collected from a human donor with non-small cell lung cancer that progressed on radiotherapy plus ipilimumab. Some clones in this sample may be carry-over from other donors' samples. This CDR3 is CASSRRLAENFYEQYF. CDR3 nucleotide sequence: TGTGCCAGTAGTAGACGACTAGCGGAAAACTTCTACGAGCAGTACTTC.